This T cell receptor beta chain was sequenced in a study of early T cells in non-severe SARS-CoV-2 infection. Study-wide background: Chains were unpaired, as sequencing was done on bulk RNA from unsorted whole blood.

Unique molecular identifiers tagged individual cDNA molecules. TCRdb redid the calling of the 5' RACE reads with MiXCR, one entry per CDR3 protein. The sample includes roughly 70,000 distinct CDR3 sequences, 15% to 20% seen only once; the top ten take roughly 9%. Between the trimmed V and J ends, which lost 6 bases and 5 bases, there was a span of 6 bases. Per the germline V gene, CDR1 is WSHSY and CDR2 is SAAADI. This CDR3 has 11 residues. General observations from the study: VDJdb matching skewed toward anti-spike CD8 responses, missing private and CD4 specificities.

This clonotype was recorded a few times. Its antigen is unidentified. J is TRBJ2-3 and V is TRBV10-2; D ambiguous. The sequences come from whole blood, collected at baseline. The TCR sequence derives from an adult who was a healthcare worker with PCR-confirmed SARS-CoV-2 infection or an uninfected control (not recorded which). The CDR3 loop is CASSGVDTQYF. CDR3 in DNA: TGCGCCAGCAGCGGCGTAGATACGCAGTATTTT.